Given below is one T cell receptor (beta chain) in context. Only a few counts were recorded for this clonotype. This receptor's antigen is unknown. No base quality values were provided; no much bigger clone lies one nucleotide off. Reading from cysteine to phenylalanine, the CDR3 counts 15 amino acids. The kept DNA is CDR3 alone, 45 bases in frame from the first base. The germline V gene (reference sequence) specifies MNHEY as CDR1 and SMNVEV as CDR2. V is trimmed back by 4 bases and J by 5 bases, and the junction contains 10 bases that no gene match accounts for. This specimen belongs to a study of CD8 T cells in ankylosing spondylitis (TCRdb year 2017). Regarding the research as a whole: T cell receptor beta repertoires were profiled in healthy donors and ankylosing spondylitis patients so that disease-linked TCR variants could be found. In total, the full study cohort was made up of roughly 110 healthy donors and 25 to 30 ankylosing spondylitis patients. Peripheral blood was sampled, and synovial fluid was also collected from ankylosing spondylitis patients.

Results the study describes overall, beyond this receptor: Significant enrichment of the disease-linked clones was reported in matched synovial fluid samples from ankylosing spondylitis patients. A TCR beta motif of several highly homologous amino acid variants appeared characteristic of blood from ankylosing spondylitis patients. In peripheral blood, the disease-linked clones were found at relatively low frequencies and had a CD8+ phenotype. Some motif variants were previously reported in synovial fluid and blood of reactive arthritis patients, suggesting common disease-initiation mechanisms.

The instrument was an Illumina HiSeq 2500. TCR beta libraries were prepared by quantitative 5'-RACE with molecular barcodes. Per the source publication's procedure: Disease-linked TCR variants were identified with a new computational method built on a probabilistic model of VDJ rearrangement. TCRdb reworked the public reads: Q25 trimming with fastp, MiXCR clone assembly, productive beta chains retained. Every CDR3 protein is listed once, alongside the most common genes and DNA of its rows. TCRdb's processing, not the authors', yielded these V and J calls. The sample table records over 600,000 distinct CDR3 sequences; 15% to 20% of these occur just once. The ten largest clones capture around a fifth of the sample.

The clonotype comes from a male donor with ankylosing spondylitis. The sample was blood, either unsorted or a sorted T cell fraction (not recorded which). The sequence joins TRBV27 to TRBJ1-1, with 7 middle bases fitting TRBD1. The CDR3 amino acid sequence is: CASSSPTGVGTEAFF. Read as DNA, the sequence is TGTGCCAGCAGTTCCCCTACAGGGGTGGGGACTGAAGCTTTCTTT.